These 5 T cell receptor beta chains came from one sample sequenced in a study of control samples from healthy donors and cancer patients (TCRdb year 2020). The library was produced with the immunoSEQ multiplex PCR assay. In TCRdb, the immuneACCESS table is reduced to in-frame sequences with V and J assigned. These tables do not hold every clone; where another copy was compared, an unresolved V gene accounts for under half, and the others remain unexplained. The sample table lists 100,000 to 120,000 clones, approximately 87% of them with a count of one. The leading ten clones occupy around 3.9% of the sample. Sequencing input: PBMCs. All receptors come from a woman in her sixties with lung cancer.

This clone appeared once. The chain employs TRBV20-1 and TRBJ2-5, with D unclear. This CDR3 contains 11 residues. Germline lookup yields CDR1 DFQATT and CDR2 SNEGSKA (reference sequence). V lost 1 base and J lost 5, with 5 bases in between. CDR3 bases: TGCAGTGCTAGAGGCGAGGAGACCCAGTACTTC. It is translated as CSARGEETQYF.

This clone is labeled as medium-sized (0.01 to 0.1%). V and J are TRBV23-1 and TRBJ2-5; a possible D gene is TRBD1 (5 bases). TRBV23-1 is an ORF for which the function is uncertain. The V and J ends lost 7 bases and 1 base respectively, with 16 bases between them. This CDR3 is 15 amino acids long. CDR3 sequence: CASIPRRGFQETQYF. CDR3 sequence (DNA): TGCGCCAGCATTCCTCGAAGGGGATTCCAAGAGACCCAGTACTTC.

For the CDR3, the DNA is TGTGCCAGCAGCTTAAAGGAAAACACTGAAGCTTTCTTT. Its protein is CASSLKENTEAFF. The genes are TRBV7-9 and TRBJ1-1, with D hard to call. The CDR3 extends over 13 amino acids. Trimming left V 2 bases short and J 2 bases short, with 6 bases between. CDR1 SEHNR and CDR2 FQNEAQ come from the germline V gene (reference sequence).

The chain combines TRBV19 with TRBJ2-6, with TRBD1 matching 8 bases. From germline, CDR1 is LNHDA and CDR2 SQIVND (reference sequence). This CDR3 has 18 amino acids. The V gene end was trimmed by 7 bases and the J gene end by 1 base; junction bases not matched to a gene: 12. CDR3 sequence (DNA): TGTGCCAGTACCCTTCGGACAGGGAAAGGGTCTGGGGCCAACGTCCTGACTTTC. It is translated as CASTLRTGKGSGANVLTF.

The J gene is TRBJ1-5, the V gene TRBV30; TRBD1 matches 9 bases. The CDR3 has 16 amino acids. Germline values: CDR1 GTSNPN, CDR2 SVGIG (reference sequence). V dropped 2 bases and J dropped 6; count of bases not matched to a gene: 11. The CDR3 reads CAWSPKPQGAFQPQHF. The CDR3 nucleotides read TGTGCCTGGAGTCCAAAACCACAGGGGGCGTTTCAGCCCCAGCATTTT.